This entry is about one T cell receptor beta chain. Its antigen is as yet unknown. The entry originates in a study of beta chain features in type 1 diabetes. For the study at large: No age, gender or cell yield differences were seen between patients and healthy donors. Study findings and constraints: Patients with type 1 diabetes carried fewer insertions and had more deletions at their VDJ junctions. Moderately but significantly shorter TCRB CDR3s were found in Type 1 diabetes patients in all four CD4+ subsets. The question of HLA type influencing TCRB rearrangement was one that remained unresolved here.

Every isolated RNA sample was fully reverse transcribed, so sequencing captured expressed TCRB transcripts. Repertoires were generated with immunoSEQ multiplex PCR, while TCRdb's copy carries only in-frame clones and drops some. The sample holds some 200,000 clones; roughly 17% are singletons and the top ten take about 0.085%. The TCR comes from a man aged 30 to 39 with type 1 diabetes. The sequencing input was naive CD4+ T cells from blood.

The CDR3 loop is CASSWGALNEQFF. The CDR3 DNA reads as TGTGCCAGCAGCTGGGGGGCTTTAAATGAGCAGTTCTTC. The chain has TRBV7-9 and TRBJ2-1, with D possibly being TRBD1 or TRBD2 (6 bases each). The CDR3 extends over 13 amino acids. Trimming pared 4 bases from V and 7 bases from J, leaving 11 bases between. CDR1 is SEHNR and CDR2 is FQNEAQ in the germline V gene (reference sequence). Full variable domain (missing parts from reference TRBV7-9 and TRBJ2-1): DTGVSQNPRHKITKRGQNVTFRCDPISEHNRLYWYRQTLGQGPEFLTYFQNEAQLEKSRLLSDRFSAERPKGSFSTLEIQRTEQGDSAMYLCASSWGALNEQFFGPGTRLTVL.